This T cell receptor (beta chain) was found in a study of shared clonotypes between healthy human individuals. At the level of the study: In total, the donors were a couple of women and a few men aged 18 to 49. Study observations and caveats: Generation probability values for non-shared clonotypes were lower than those for clonotypes shared by all four donors.

The CDR3 loop spans 19 amino acids. The V gene's germline CDR1 is SGHDT and CDR2 YYEEEE. V gave up 1 base and J gave up 2 bases; unmatched junction bases: 8. With regard to this clone: What it binds is not known.

Clones were sequenced by immunoSEQ multiplex PCR, and TCRdb holds only the in-frame ones, with some missing. The table includes over a million clones, roughly 96% detected once. The receptor comes from a man aged 25 to 40 in good health. The source material was naive CD4+ T cells sorted from blood. The subset is: CD45RA+ positively selected. This chain joins TRBV5-6 and TRBJ2-3; the match to TRBD2 covers 15 bases. The CDR3 sequence is CASSLPGLAGGILTDTQYF. The CDR3 nucleotides read TGTGCCAGCAGCTTGCCTGGACTAGCGGGAGGGATCCTCACAGATACGCAGTATTTT.